This TCR beta chain was identified in a study of early T cells in non-severe SARS-CoV-2 infection. Individual cDNA molecules received unique molecular identifiers during library preparation. TCRdb analysed the 5' RACE reads with MiXCR anew, one entry per CDR3 protein. The sample gives approximately 33,000 distinct CDR3 sequences, 3% to 4% of which show up once; more than 8.5% is in the top ten. The table lists this clonotype with many counts. The CDR3 has 15 residues. From germline, CDR1 is DFQATT and CDR2 SNEGSKA (reference sequence). With 0 bases clipped from V and 7 bases from J, the junction kept 6 bases outside the gene matches.

Sample: whole blood. The rearrangement links TRBV20-1 to TRBJ1-6, with 7 nucleotides matching TRBD1. The receptor was isolated from an adult who was a healthcare worker with PCR-confirmed SARS-CoV-2 infection or an uninfected control (not recorded which). The CDR3 spells CSAREPPGGNSPLHF. CDR3 DNA: TGCAGTGCTAGAGAGCCCCCAGGGGGGAATTCACCCCTCCACTTT.